This TCR beta chain originates from a study of blood T cell repertoires in COVID-19. Study context: The study drew acute and convalescent COVID-19 samples from the United States, Italy and Spain. In each case, the material was cDNA or gDNA derived from T cells, B-cell-depleted T cells, or PBMCs.

Germline V gives CDR1 MNHEY, CDR2 SVGAGI. This CDR3 spans 12 amino acids. Trimming left V 5 bases short and J 8 bases short, with 12 bases between. Original analysis: Researchers report that nucleated cell counts were estimated from reference gene primer amplification. Assay: immunoSEQ multiplex PCR; the TCRdb copy retains only in-frame clones and omits some. V, J and clone size are those of that table, while D and trimming were read from the DNA. The sample consists of approximately 300,000 clones, roughly 80% of them appearing once. The TCR comes from a woman aged 50 to 60 with active or convalescent COVID-19. The chain links TRBV6-5 to TRBJ1-2, with D hard to call. Input material: peripheral blood. In DNA, the CDR3 is TGTGCCAGCAGTCCAGGTGGTGTAGGCTACACCTTC. It translates to CASSPGGVGYTF.